The sequence of this TCR beta chain was determined in a study of CD8 T cells in Susac syndrome. Across the whole study: Intravenous immunoglobulin alone or corticosteroids were being given to patients with Susac syndrome at blood draw, unless they were therapy-naive.

It was with random hexamers that 0.5 to 1 ug RNA was reverse transcribed. Coverage of TCR beta CDR3 amplification by immunoSEQ multiplex PCR extended to 54 Vbeta and 13 Jbeta. TCRdb processed the immunoSEQ multiplex PCR reads anew with MiXCR; each CDR3 protein has one entry. Here the sample spans around 71,000 distinct CDR3 sequences, just over 90% being singletons. The Susac syndrome patients fit the recently defined diagnostic criteria for definite or probable disease. Negative isolation was used for CD8+ and CD4+ T cells, and FACS enrichment was applied to TEMRA cells. The sequenced material came from CD4+ T cells from PBMCs. This TCR came from a human donor with Susac syndrome.

The CDR3 spells CATLLKSSGANVLTF. The CDR3 DNA is TGTGCCACCCTGTTGAAGAGCTCTGGGGCCAACGTCCTGACTTTC. The chain is built from TRBV19 and TRBJ2-6; no clear D. The CDR3 sequence is 15 residues long. V dropped 10 bases and J dropped 0 bases, with 13 bases sitting between them. Germline lookup yields CDR1 LNHDA and CDR2 SQIVND (reference sequence).